Detailed here is one TCR beta chain. Its antigen is currently unknown. The data belong to a study of cytomegalovirus exposure and HLA in healthy donors. Study observations and caveats: Immune exposure information available was restricted to CMV serostatus. In a later analysis, HLA-associated TCR beta chains were more clonally expanded than equally common others. Productive rates of about 90% or about 30% were seen for most TCR beta V segments in an earlier analysis. In a later analysis, specific HLA alleles were associated with 15,000 or so TCR beta sequences at a 0.05 false discovery rate.

The primer mix had 60 Vbeta and 13 Jbeta primers. The repertoire was sequenced with immunoSEQ multiplex PCR; TCRdb's copy has only in-frame clones and lacks some. Of about 59,000 clones listed, roughly 75% were seen once; the top ten hold approximately 6.3%. The germline V gene has CDR1 SGDLS and CDR2 YYNGEE. The V segment lost 4 bases and the J segment 8 bases; nucleotides outside the gene matches: 4. The CDR3 loop spans 13 amino acids. The receptor comes from a young man in good health and CMV-seropositive. The sequencing input was PBMCs. J is TRBJ2-1 and V is TRBV9, with TRBD1 matching over 9 bases. The CDR3 DNA reads as TGTGCCAGCAGCCTACAGGGGGCGCATGAGCAGTTCTTC. Encoded protein: CASSLQGAHEQFF.